This T cell receptor (beta chain) was profiled in a study of tumor-infiltrating lymphocytes in primary liver carcinoma. From 400 to 500 ng total RNA, TCR beta cDNA was generated with a primer in the constant region. Each TCR beta library was derived from three nested multiplex PCR rounds that employed slightly modified ARM-PCR. Forward primers for TRBV1-TRBV30 and a C-beta reverse primer served the first two PCR rounds, at about 9 cycles each. One entry per CDR3 protein, called by TCRdb with MiXCR from the multiplex PCR reads. This table holds fewer than 400,000 distinct CDR3 sequences, roughly two thirds found once. Unsorted whole blood supplied the blood RNA, and germline DNA was isolated too. V shed 6 bases and J shed 7 bases, with 22 bases lying between them. The CDR3 contains 15 residues. Germline V gives CDR1 MDHEN, CDR2 SYDVKM.

This receptor was taken from a man in his forties or fifties with primary liver carcinoma and hepatitis B virus infection. Sequenced: peripheral blood. The rearrangement links TRBV28 to TRBJ2-7; D not resolved. In DNA form, the CDR3 reads TGTGCCAGCAGCAAAACAGATTCCCCTATGAGAGAGCAGTACTTC. Translated: CASSKTDSPMREQYF.